The 27 T cell receptor beta chains in this list originate from one sample, sequenced in a study of shared clonotypes between healthy human individuals. Profiled with immunoSEQ multiplex PCR; TCRdb holds only in-frame clones, not every one. The sample contains 950,000 to 1,100,000 clones, around 76% of which appear only once. The sequencing sample was made of memory CD4+ T cells sorted from blood. Subset: CD45RA-negative fraction. The receptors were sampled from a man younger than 35 in good health.

The chain employs TRBV9 and TRBJ2-3, with a tentative D call TRBD1 (6 bases). Germline loops: CDR1 SGDLS, CDR2 YYNGEE. The V end was cut by 0 bases, the J end by 2 bases, with 10 bases between. CDR3 size: 15 residues. The CDR3: CASSVVGDITDTQYF. The CDR3 nucleotides are TGTGCCAGCAGCGTAGTAGGGGACATCACAGATACGCAGTATTTT.

The genes are TRBV7-9 and TRBJ1-6, with D unresolved. CDR1 and CDR2 (germline): SEHNR, FQNEAQ (reference sequence). The CDR3 has 15 amino acids. The V end lost 7 bases, the J end lost 7 bases, and 17 bases lay between the germline ends. The CDR3 loop reads CASISTAGGNSPLHF. CDR3 bases: TGTGCCAGCATATCTACGGCAGGAGGGAATTCACCCCTCCACTTT.

This clone was recorded once. Additional DNA sequences in this sample encode the identical CDR3. The chain links TRBV6-1 to TRBJ2-2; D uncertain. The CDR3 runs 14 residues. Trimming took 2 bases from V and 2 from J, leaving 6 bases between them. Germline-derived CDR1 and CDR2 are MNHNS and SASEGT. Written as DNA, the CDR3 is TGTGCCAGCAGTGAATGGCTAAACACCGGGGAGCTGTTTTTT. Its translation is CASSEWLNTGELFF.

In regard to this clone: Within the sample, other DNA sequences also encode this same CDR3. The genes are TRBV5-6 and TRBJ2-1; 7 bases fit TRBD2. Germline V gives CDR1 SGHDT, CDR2 YYEEEE. The CDR3 runs to 14 residues. Losses at the gene ends were 0 bases for V and 4 bases for J; bases not matched to a gene: 1. The CDR3 spells CASSLVGGYNEQFF. In nucleotides, the CDR3 is TGTGCCAGCAGCTTGGTGGGAGGGTACAATGAGCAGTTCTTC.

This clone appeared a few times. The chain recombines TRBV27 with TRBJ1-6; a weak D match, TRBD1 (5 bases). CDR1 and CDR2 (germline): MNHEY, SMNVEV (reference sequence). Trimming took off 3 bases at V and 8 bases at J, with 11 bases between the two ends. This CDR3 has 14 residues. CDR3 DNA: TGTGCCAGCAGTTTTGGGGCTAGGGATTCACCCCTCCACTTT. This codes for CASSFGARDSPLHF.

The chain recombines TRBV27 with TRBJ2-1; no reliable D call. From germline, CDR1 is MNHEY and CDR2 SMNVEV (reference sequence). The CDR3 is 15 residues long. V was shortened by 5 bases and J by 6 bases, with 17 bases between the two germline ends. The CDR3 is CASSIDHGSSNEQFF. CDR3 DNA sequence: TGTGCCAGCAGTATCGATCATGGAAGTAGCAATGAGCAGTTCTTC.

This clone has a single count. The chain carries TRBV19 and TRBJ2-3; D not resolved. Per germline, CDR1 LNHDA and CDR2 SQIVND (reference sequence). V lost 0 bases to trimming and J lost 0 bases, with 7 bases between them. The CDR3 covers 15 residues. The CDR3 protein is CASSIDRPSTDTQYF. CDR3 DNA sequence: TGTGCCAGTAGTATAGACAGGCCTAGCACAGATACGCAGTATTTT.

The chain is built from TRBV4-3 and TRBJ1-2, with TRBD1 matching 7 bases. CDR3 size: 14 residues. Germline V gives CDR1 LGHNA, CDR2 YSLEER. Unmatched junction bases numbered 4, after V lost 4 bases and J lost 2 bases. Written as DNA, the CDR3 is TGCGCCAGCAGCCTTGAGACAGGGAACTATGGCTACACCTTC. Translation gives CASSLETGNYGYTF.

This chain joins TRBV10-3 and TRBJ2-3; tentatively, D is TRBD1 (6 bases). V was cut by 3 bases and J by 0 bases, with 19 bases left in between. Germline assignment: CDR1 ENHRY and CDR2 SYGVKD. The CDR3 loop spans 18 amino acids. The CDR3 sequence: CAISEFSTRDTSTDTQYF. The CDR3 DNA reads TGTGCCATCAGTGAATTCTCAACCCGGGACACTAGCACAGATACGCAGTATTTT.

The chain is built from TRBV6-6 and TRBJ2-3, with TRBD1 identical over 8 bases. The CDR3 has 14 residues. Germline values: CDR1 MNHNY, CDR2 SVGAGI (reference sequence). V lost 6 bases and J lost 4; bases outside the gene matches: 6. For the CDR3, the DNA is TGTGCCAGCAGACATGACAGGGGCCCAGATACGCAGTATTTT. It translates to CASRHDRGPDTQYF.

V usage is TRBV5-1 and J usage is TRBJ1-1, with D tentatively TRBD1 (6 bases). V shed 4 bases and J shed 4 bases, with 11 bases lying between them. The CDR3 contains 13 residues. CDR1 is SGHRS, CDR2 YFSETQ, per germline. The CDR3 reads CASSSEGGTEAFF. The DNA of the CDR3 is TGCGCCAGCAGCAGTGAGGGGGGCACTGAAGCTTTCTTT.

This sequence joins TRBV9 and TRBJ1-1; no clear D. Germline V gives CDR1 SGDLS, CDR2 YYNGEE. With 0 bases removed from V and 5 bases from J, the gap between germline ends came to 8 bases. The CDR3 consists of 13 residues. The CDR3 nucleotides read TGTGCCAGCAGCGTAGATAGCATTACTGAAGCTTTCTTT. Translation: CASSVDSITEAFF.

In the case of this clone: One end of the junction does not line up with germline, which may come from a read error. The CDR3 is CASSLSTGTSNEQYF. The CDR3 DNA is TGTGCCAGCAGTCTATCCACCGGGACTAGCAACGAGCAGTACTTC. This rearrangement joins TRBV27 to TRBJ2-7; 9 bases are a match to TRBD2. The CDR3 loop spans 15 amino acids. CDR1 MNHEY and CDR2 SMNVEV come from the germline V gene (reference sequence).

This clone showed up just once. The chain has TRBV7-2 and TRBJ2-7, with 7 bases that match TRBD1. Germline values: CDR1 SGHTA, CDR2 FQGNSA. This CDR3 comprises 16 residues. J was trimmed by 0 bases and V by 5 bases; bases with no gene match: 10. In DNA form, the CDR3 reads TGTGCCAGCAGCCAGGAGAACAGGGGCCACTCCTACGAGCAGTACTTC. Protein product: CASSQENRGHSYEQYF.

The V and J genes are TRBV19 and TRBJ2-7, with D maybe TRBD1 (5 bases). CDR1 is LNHDA and CDR2 is SQIVND in the germline V gene (reference sequence). CDR3 length equals 14 residues. Trimming stripped 6 bases from V and 0 bases from J, with 12 bases between. The chain's CDR3 is CASSHDSSSYEQYF. The CDR3 coding sequence is TGTGCCAGTAGCCACGACAGTAGCTCCTACGAGCAGTACTTC. Drawing the rest from reference TRBV19 and TRBJ2-7, the complete variable domain is DGGITQSPKYLFRKEGQNVTLSCEQNLNHDAMYWYRQDPGQGLRLIYYSQIVNDFQKGDIAEGYSVSREKKESFPLTVTSAQKNPTAFYLCASSHDSSSYEQYFGPGTRLTVT.

This clone was recorded a few times. CDR3 protein: CASSGNRGQAPLETQYF. The CDR3 region has the DNA TGTGCCAGCAGTGGGAACAGGGGGCAGGCGCCGCTAGAGACCCAGTACTTC. This chain joins TRBV28 and TRBJ2-5; TRBD1 agrees at 9 bases. Germline values: CDR1 MDHEN, CDR2 SYDVKM. V gave up 5 bases and J gave up 4 bases; unmatched junction bases: 14. The length of the CDR3 is 17 residues.

V and J are TRBV20-1 and TRBJ1-1; no clear D gene. The CDR3 length is 11 residues. V was trimmed by 1 base and J by 6 bases, leaving 6 bases between them. Germline V gives CDR1 DFQATT, CDR2 SNEGSKA (reference sequence). This chain's CDR3 is CSARVPPEAFF. CDR3 in DNA: TGCAGTGCTAGAGTACCGCCTGAAGCTTTCTTT.

The chain has TRBV7-2 and TRBJ2-7; TRBD2 aligns across 11 bases. The trim removed 4 bases at V and 6 bases at J, leaving 11 bases unmatched. Germline V lookup: CDR1 SGHTA, CDR2 FQGNSA. There are 16 residues in the CDR3. CDR3 sequence: CASSSQTTSGISEQYF. CDR3 in DNA: TGTGCCAGCAGCTCGCAAACGACTAGCGGGATCTCCGAGCAGTACTTC. Based on the CDR3 plus reference TRBV7-2 and TRBJ2-7, the full variable domain is GAGVSQSPSNKVTEKGKDVELRCDPISGHTALYWYRQSLGQGLEFLIYFQGNSAPDKSGLPSDRFSAERTGGSVSTLTIQRTQQEDSAVYLCASSSQTTSGISEQYFGPGTRLTVT.

The V gene is TRBV5-1, the J gene TRBJ2-2; possible D gene TRBD1, 5 bases. Germline-derived CDR1 and CDR2 are SGHRS and YFSETQ. V was shortened by 4 bases and J by 7 bases, with 14 bases between the two germline ends. The CDR3 is made up of 14 amino acids. The CDR3 sequence is CASSVGSGFGELFF. The DNA for the CDR3 is TGCGCCAGCAGCGTTGGGTCAGGGTTCGGGGAGCTGTTTTTT.

CDR3 residues: CASSPTSGRAVEQYF. CDR3 in DNA: TGTGCCAGCAGCCCTACTAGCGGGAGGGCCGTAGAGCAGTACTTC. J is TRBJ2-7 and V is TRBV6-5; 13 bases line up with TRBD2. This CDR3 comprises 15 residues. Trimming removed 6 bases from V and 7 bases from J; junction bases left unmatched: 9. CDR1 is MNHEY, CDR2 SVGAGI, per germline.

The chain uses TRBV9 and TRBJ1-3; no clear D gene. The CDR3 sequence is 12 residues long. V lost 4 bases and J 2 bases, leaving 4 bases between the germline ends. Looked up from germline, CDR1 is SGDLS and CDR2 is YYNGEE. CDR3 in DNA: TGTGCCAGCAGCCGCCCTGGAAACACCATATATTTT. It encodes CASSRPGNTIYF.

V is TRBV9 and J is TRBJ1-2, with D tentatively TRBD1 (5 bases). CDR1 is SGDLS, CDR2 YYNGEE, per germline. CDR3 length equals 14 residues. V lost 4 bases and J lost 2, with 12 bases in between. The CDR3 region is CASSPGGGNYGYTF. CDR3 DNA: TGTGCCAGCAGCCCAGGCGGGGGGAACTATGGCTACACCTTC. Full variable domain (remainder filled in from reference TRBV9 and TRBJ1-2): DSGVTQTPKHLITATGQRVTLRCSPRSGDLSVYWYQQSLDQGLQFLIQYYNGEERAKGNILERFSAQQFPDLHSELNLSSLELGDSALYFCASSPGGGNYGYTFGSGTRLTVV.

The chain carries TRBV10-2 and TRBJ1-6; tentatively, D is TRBD1 (5 bases). The CDR3 totals 16 residues. Germline CDR1 reads WSHSY; CDR2 reads SAAADI. The V end lost 7 bases, the J end lost 1 base, and 14 bases lay between the germline ends. This CDR3 reads CASTEQAGSYNSPLHF. For the CDR3, the DNA is TGCGCCAGCACTGAACAGGCGGGATCCTATAATTCACCCCTCCACTTT.

Details on this clone: A much bigger clone sits one base away, suggesting this may be a read error. This sample includes further DNA sequences coding for the same CDR3. The chain uses TRBV11-2 and TRBJ1-1; D perhaps matches TRBD1 (5 bases). Trimming took 3 bases from V and 1 from J, leaving 6 bases between them. Germline V gene sequence: CDR1 SGHAT, CDR2 FQNNGV. The CDR3 loop spans 13 amino acids. The CDR3 sequence: CASSLGRNTEAFF. The CDR3 DNA is TGTGCCAGCAGCTTGGGACGGAACACTGAAGCTTTCTTT. Together with reference TRBV11-2 and TRBJ1-1, the CDR3 gives the full variable domain: EAGVAQSPRYKIIEKRQSVAFWCNPISGHATLYWYQQILGQGPKLLIQFQNNGVVDDSQLPKDRFSAERLKGVDSTLKIQPAKLEDSAVYLCASSLGRNTEAFFGQGTRLTVV.

The chain combines TRBV10-3 with TRBJ2-3; no firm D call. The CDR3 covers 12 residues. V was trimmed by 10 bases and J by 0 bases, leaving 8 bases between them. The germline CDR1 and CDR2 sequences are ENHRY and SYGVKD. The CDR3 region is CATRPSTDTQYF. CDR3 sequence (DNA): TGTGCCACTAGACCGAGCACAGATACGCAGTATTTT.

A word on this clone: Distinct nucleotide sequences in the sample also encode this CDR3. The chain is built from TRBV14 and TRBJ2-6; D call uncertain. The CDR3 totals 13 residues. The V gene's germline CDR1 is SGHDN and CDR2 FVKESK. V was clipped by 1 base and J by 4 bases, with 2 bases between them. The CDR3 DNA is TGTGCCAGCAGCCAAGCCGGGGCCAACGTCCTGACTTTC. Encoded protein: CASSQAGANVLTF. Full variable domain (rest looked up from reference TRBV14 and TRBJ2-6): EAGVTQFPSHSVIEKGQTVTLRCDPISGHDNLYWYRRVMGKEIKFLLHFVKESKQDESGMPNNRFLAERTGGTYSTLKVQPAELEDSGVYFCASSQAGANVLTFGAGSRLTVL.

As for this clone: The junction does not match germline at one end; this may be a read error. The genes are TRBV7-7 and TRBJ2-2, with 15 bases aligning to TRBD2. Germline lookup yields CDR1 SSHAT and CDR2 FNYEAQ (reference sequence). The CDR3 runs 17 residues. The CDR3 reads CASSSGLAGGSTGELFF. The DNA of the CDR3 is TGTGCTAGCAGTTCGGGACTAGCGGGGGGAAGTACCGGGGAGCTGTTTTTT.